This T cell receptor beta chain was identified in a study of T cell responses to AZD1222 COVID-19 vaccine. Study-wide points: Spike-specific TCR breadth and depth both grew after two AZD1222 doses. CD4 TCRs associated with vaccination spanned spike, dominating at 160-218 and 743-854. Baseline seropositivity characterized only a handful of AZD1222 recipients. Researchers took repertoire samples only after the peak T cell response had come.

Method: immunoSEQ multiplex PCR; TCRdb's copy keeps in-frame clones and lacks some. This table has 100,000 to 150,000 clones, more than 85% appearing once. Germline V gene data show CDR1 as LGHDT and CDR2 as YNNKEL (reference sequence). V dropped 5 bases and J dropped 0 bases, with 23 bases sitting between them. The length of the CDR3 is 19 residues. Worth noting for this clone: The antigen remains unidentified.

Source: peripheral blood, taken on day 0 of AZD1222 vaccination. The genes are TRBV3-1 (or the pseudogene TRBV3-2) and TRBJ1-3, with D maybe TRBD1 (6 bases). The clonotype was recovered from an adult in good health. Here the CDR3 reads CASSGLGGAVLPSGNTIYF. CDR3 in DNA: TGTGCCAGCAGCGGCTTGGGGGGCGCTGTACTCCCCTCTGGAAACACCATATATTTT.